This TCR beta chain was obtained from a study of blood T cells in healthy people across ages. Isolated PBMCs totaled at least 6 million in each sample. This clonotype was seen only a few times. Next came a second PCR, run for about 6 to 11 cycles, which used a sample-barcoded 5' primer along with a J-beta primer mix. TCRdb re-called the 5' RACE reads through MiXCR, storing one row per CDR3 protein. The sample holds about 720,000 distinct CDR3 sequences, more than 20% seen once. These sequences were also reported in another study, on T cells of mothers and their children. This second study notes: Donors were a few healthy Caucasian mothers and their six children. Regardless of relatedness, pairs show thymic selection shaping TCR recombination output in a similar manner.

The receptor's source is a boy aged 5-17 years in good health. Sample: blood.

The CDR3 DNA reads as TGTGCCAGCAGTTACGGGGGGACGGGCTCCTACGAGCAGTACTTC. Its protein product is CASSYGGTGSYEQYF. The chain couples TRBV6-2 or TRBV6-3 to TRBJ2-1; maybe TRBD2 (6 bases). The J call could be wrong; TRBJ2-7 is a better fit for the DNA end. The germline V gene has CDR1 MNHEY and CDR2 SVGEGT. This CDR3 spans 15 amino acids.